The rows below give T cell receptor beta chains drawn from one sample of a study of cytomegalovirus exposure and HLA in healthy donors. Here immunoSEQ multiplex PCR was the method, and the copy in TCRdb shows in-frame clones only, minus some. This sample carries under 150,000 clones, more than 75% of them seen once, and the ten largest clones take roughly 9%. Source material: PBMCs. The receptors here all came from a man aged 18-30 years in good health and CMV-seropositive. CDR3s include the opening cysteine and the closing phenylalanine or tryptophan.

j_call,v_call,cdr3_aa
TRBJ1-1,TRBV15,CATRSGPGLYTEAFF
TRBJ2-3,TRBV7-7,CASSSHSLADTQYF
TRBJ1-1,TRBV6-1,CASSEGQGRVLTEAFF
TRBJ2-3,TRBV9,CASSVVGGGTDTQYF
TRBJ2-1,TRBV11-2,CASSLVGTKVPYNEQFF
TRBJ1-2,TRBV27,CASSQTGFNYGYTF
TRBJ2-7,TRBV19,CASSIMGGSYEQYF
TRBJ2-5,TRBV6-5,CASSYPRGLRLYF
TRBJ1-2,TRBV29-1,CSVEPTGNYGYTF
TRBJ2-1,TRBV7-3,CASSRQGVNYNEQFF
TRBJ2-7,TRBV7-2,CASSLWDRTGEYEQYF
TRBJ1-1,TRBV6-1,CASSGGGPEAFF
TRBJ2-1,TRBV29-1,CSVVGGRLSNEQFF
TRBJ1-4,TRBV6-5,CASSFGTGLNEKLFF
TRBJ2-5,TRBV29-1,CSVVEGGRARETQYF
TRBJ1-5,TRBV19,CASRGDTKIIQPQHF
TRBJ1-6,TRBV5-4,CASSFSRQGNSPLHF
TRBJ2-3,TRBV6-1,CASSGAQGAGTDTQYF
TRBJ2-1,TRBV6-6,CASRNDRGPYNEQFF
TRBJ2-1,TRBV4-2,CATQSGNEQFF
TRBJ1-1,TRBV5-1,CASSLRQGAEAFF
TRBJ2-7,TRBV7-9,CASSQDFYEQYF
TRBJ1-1,TRBV28,CASSLGGTGENTEAFF
TRBJ1-1,TRBV6-5,CASSYRGRMNTEAFF
TRBJ2-5,TRBV6-1,CASSEGAAQETQYF